This TCR beta chain was found in a study of technical replicates of blood from a few donors. TCRdb's copy holds only in-frame clones and misses some; the assay was immunoSEQ multiplex PCR. The sample records 60,000 or so clones, more than 75% being singletons. V dropped 2 bases and J dropped 4 bases, with 15 bases sitting between them. CDR3 length: 17 amino acids. Germline V gives CDR1 LGHNA, CDR2 YSLEER. This TCR was sampled from a human donor in good health. Some clones in this sample may be carry-over from other donors' samples. This chain joins TRBV4-3 and TRBJ2-6; a possible D gene is TRBD2 (6 bases). Material: PBMCs. The CDR3 DNA reads as TGCGCCAGCAGCCAACCACCTGGAGGGTCCGGGGCCAACGTCCTGACTTTC. It codes for CASSQPPGGSGANVLTF.